This T cell receptor (beta chain) was sequenced during a study of blood T cell repertoires in COVID-19. Study-level background: The United States, Italy and Spain were the sources of the acute and convalescent COVID-19 samples. T cells, B-cell-depleted T cells, or PBMCs supplied cDNA or gDNA.

Authors' methods: The assay estimated nucleated cells by amplifying reference gene primers. Data came from immunoSEQ multiplex PCR; TCRdb stores just in-frame clones and leaves some out. V and J calls and clone size are given by that table; D and trimming were obtained from the DNA. The data show around 9,500 clones, roughly 81% seen once. Germline assignment: CDR1 SGHRS and CDR2 YFSETQ. This CDR3 comprises 16 residues. The V gene end was trimmed by 4 bases and the J gene end by 5 bases; junction bases not matched to a gene: 11. The receptor was derived from a man aged 55 to 69 with active COVID-19. The chain carries TRBV5-1 and TRBJ2-2, with 7 bases aligning to TRBD2. Sequencing used peripheral blood. For the CDR3, the DNA is TGCGCCAGCAGCCTTGGGTTGGCGGGAGTTACCGGGGAGCTGTTTTTT. This translates into CASSLGLAGVTGELFF.